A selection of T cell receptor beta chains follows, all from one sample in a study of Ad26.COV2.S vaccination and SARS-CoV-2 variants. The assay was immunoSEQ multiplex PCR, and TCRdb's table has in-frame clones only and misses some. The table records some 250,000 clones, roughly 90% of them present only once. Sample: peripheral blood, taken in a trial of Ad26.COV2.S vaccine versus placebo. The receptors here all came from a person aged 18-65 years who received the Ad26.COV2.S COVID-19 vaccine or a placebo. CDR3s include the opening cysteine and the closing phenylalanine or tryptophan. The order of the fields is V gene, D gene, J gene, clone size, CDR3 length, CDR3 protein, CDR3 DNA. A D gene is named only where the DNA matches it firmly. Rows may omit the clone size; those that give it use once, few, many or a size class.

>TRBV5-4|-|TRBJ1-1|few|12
CASSLDWSEAFF
TGTGCCAGCAGCTTGGATTGGAGTGAAGCTTTCTTT
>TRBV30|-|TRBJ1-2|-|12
CAWPREGGGYTF
TGTGCCTGGCCCCGGGAGGGAGGTGGCTACACCTTC
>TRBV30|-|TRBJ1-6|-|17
CAWSPLSGSSYNSPLHF
TGTGCCTGGAGTCCGCTCTCAGGGAGCTCCTATAATTCACCCCTCCACTTT
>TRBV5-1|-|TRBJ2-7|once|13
CASRQGTLYEQYF
TGCGCCAGCAGGCAGGGAACCTTGTACGAGCAGTACTTC
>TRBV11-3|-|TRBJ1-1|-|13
CASSRDSWAEAFF
TGTGCCAGCAGCCGCGACAGTTGGGCTGAAGCTTTCTTT
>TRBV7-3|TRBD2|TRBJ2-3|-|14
CASSLGLAKDTQYF
TGTGCCAGCAGCTTGGGACTAGCCAAAGATACGCAGTATTTT
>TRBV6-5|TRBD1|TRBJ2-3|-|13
CATTGGDADTQYF
TGTGCCACAACAGGGGGCGACGCAGATACGCAGTATTTT
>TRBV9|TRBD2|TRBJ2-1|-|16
CASSQGPSGTYNEQFF
TGTGCCAGCAGCCAAGGTCCTAGCGGGACCTACAATGAGCAGTTCTTC
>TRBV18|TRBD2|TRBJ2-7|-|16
CASSPRLAGFAYEQYF
TGTGCCAGCTCACCCCGACTAGCGGGATTTGCCTACGAGCAGTACTTC
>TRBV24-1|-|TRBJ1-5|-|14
CATSDSGRNQPQHF
TGTGCCACCAGTGATTCAGGGAGAAATCAGCCCCAGCATTTT
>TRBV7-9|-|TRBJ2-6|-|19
CASSTKKVSLSSGANVLTF
TGTGCCAGCAGTACGAAGAAGGTCTCCTTATCCTCTGGGGCCAACGTCCTGACTTTC
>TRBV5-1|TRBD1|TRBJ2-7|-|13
CASTRQGMGEQYF
TGCGCCAGCACGAGACAGGGGATGGGAGAGCAGTACTTC
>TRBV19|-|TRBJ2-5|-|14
CASSIVGGQETQYF
TGTGCCAGTAGTATAGTTGGGGGCCAAGAGACCCAGTACTTC
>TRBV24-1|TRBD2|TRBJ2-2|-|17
CATSDTRAGANTGELFF
TGTGCCACCAGTGATACACGAGCGGGGGCGAACACCGGGGAGCTGTTTTTT
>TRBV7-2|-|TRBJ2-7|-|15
CASSLGRVSLNEQYF
TGTGCCAGCAGCTTAGGTAGAGTGTCTTTAAACGAGCAGTACTTC
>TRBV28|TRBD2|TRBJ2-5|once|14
CASSLSWGGETQYF
TGTGCCAGCAGTTTAAGCTGGGGGGGGGAGACCCAGTACTTC
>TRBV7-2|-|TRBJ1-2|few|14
CASSLRNPNYGYTF
TGTGCCAGCAGCTTAAGGAACCCCAACTATGGCTACACCTTC
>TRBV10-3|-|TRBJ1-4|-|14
CAISDDKLNEKLFF
TGTGCCATCAGTGACGACAAGCTTAATGAAAAACTGTTTTTT
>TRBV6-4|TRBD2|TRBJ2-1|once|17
CASSMFPLAGEYNEQFF
TGTGCCAGCAGTATGTTCCCGCTAGCGGGGGAATACAATGAGCAGTTCTTC
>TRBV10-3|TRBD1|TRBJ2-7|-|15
CAISPPDRETHEQYF
TGTGCCATCAGCCCCCCGGACAGGGAAACCCACGAGCAGTACTTC
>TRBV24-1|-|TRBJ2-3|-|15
CATSDTSQSTDTQYF
TGTGCCACCAGTGATACGTCACAAAGCACAGATACGCAGTATTTT
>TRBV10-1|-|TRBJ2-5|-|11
CARGVGETQYF
TGCGCAAGGGGGGTAGGGGAGACCCAGTACTTC
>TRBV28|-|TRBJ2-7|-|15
CAGAGAGRDTYEQYF
TGTGCCGGCGCCGGGGCGGGAAGGGATACCTACGAGCAGTACTTC
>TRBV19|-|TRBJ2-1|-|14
CASNVGPSYNEQFF
TGTGCCAGTAATGTTGGGCCGTCGTACAATGAGCAGTTCTTC
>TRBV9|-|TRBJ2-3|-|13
CASSLPSSDTQYF
TGTGCCAGCAGCTTACCCTCCTCAGATACGCAGTATTTT
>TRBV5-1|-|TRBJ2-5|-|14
CASSLSSAQETQYF
TGCGCCAGCAGCTTGTCAAGCGCCCAAGAGACCCAGTACTTC
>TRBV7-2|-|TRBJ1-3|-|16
CASSPALELSGNTIYF
TGTGCCAGCAGCCCCGCCCTTGAACTCTCTGGAAACACCATATATTTT
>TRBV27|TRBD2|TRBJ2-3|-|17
CASSPWRGDSSTDTQYF
TGTGCCAGCAGCCCATGGCGGGGGGACTCTAGCACAGATACGCAGTATTTT
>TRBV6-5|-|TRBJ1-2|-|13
CASKFRTNYGYTF
TGTGCCAGCAAGTTTAGGACTAACTATGGCTACACCTTC
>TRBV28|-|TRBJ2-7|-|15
CASSAPLFGPYEQYF
TGTGCCAGCAGCGCACCCTTGTTCGGGCCCTACGAGCAGTACTTC
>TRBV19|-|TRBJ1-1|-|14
CASRQTGRNTEAFF
TGTGCCAGTAGACAAACTGGCAGGAACACTGAAGCTTTCTTT